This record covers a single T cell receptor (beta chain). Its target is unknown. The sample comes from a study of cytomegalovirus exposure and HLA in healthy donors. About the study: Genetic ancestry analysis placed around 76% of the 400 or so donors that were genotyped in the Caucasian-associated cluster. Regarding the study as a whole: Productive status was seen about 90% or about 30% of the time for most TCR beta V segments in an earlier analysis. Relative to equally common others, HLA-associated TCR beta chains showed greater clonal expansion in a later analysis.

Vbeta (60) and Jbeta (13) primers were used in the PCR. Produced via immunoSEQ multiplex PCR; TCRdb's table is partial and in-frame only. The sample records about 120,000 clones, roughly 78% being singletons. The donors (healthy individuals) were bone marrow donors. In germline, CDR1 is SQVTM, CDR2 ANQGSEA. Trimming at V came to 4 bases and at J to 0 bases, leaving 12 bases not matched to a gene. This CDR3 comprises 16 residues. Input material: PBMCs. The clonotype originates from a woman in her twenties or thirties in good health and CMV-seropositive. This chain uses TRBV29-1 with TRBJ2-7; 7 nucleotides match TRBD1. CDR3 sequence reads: CSVALGGQVYSYEQYF. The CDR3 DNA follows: TGCAGCGTTGCTTTGGGCGGACAGGTATACTCCTACGAGCAGTACTTC.